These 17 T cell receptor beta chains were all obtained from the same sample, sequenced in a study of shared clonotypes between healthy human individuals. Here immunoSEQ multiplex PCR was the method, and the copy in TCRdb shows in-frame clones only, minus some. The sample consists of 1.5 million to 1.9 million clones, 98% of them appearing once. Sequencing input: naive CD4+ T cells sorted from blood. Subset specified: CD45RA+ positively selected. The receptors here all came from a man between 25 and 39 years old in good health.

This chain's CDR3 is CASSPPDRGDNGYTF. The CDR3, as DNA: TGCGCCAGCAGCCCCCCGGACAGGGGGGACAATGGCTACACCTTC. V and J are TRBV5-1 and TRBJ1-2, with 10 bases lining up with TRBD1. CDR1 is SGHRS, CDR2 YFSETQ, per germline. This CDR3 has 15 amino acids. V lost 4 bases to trimming and J lost 6 bases; unmatched junction nucleotides: 9.

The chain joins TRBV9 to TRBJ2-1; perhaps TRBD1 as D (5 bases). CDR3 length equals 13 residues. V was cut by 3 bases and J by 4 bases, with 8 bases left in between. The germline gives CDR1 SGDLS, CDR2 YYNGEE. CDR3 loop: CASSGTHYNEQFF. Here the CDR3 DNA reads TGTGCCAGCAGCGGGACACATTACAATGAGCAGTTCTTC.

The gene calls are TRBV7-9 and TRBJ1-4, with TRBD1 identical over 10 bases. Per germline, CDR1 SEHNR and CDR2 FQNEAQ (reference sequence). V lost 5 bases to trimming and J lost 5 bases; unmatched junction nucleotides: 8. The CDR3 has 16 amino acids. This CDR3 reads CASSRRTGGENEKLFF. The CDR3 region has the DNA TGTGCCAGCAGCCGTCGGACAGGGGGAGAAAATGAAAAACTGTTTTTT.

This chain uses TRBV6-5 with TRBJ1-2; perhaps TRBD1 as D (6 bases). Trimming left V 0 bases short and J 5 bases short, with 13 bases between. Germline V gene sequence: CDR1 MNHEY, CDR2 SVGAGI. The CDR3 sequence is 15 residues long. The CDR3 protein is CASSYSSKRGYGYTF. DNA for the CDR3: TGTGCCAGCAGTTACTCGAGTAAGAGGGGGTATGGCTACACCTTC.

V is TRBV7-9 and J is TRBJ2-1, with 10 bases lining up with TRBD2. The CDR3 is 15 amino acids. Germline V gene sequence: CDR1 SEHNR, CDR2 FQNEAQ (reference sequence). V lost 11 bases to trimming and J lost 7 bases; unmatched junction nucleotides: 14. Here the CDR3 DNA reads TGTGCCTCCTCAGGTACTTCTAGCGGGAGTAATGAGCAGTTCTTC. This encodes CASSGTSSGSNEQFF.

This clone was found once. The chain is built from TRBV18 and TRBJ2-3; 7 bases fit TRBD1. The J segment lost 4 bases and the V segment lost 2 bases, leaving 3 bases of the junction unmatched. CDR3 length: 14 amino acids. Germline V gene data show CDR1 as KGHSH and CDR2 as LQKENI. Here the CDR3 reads CASSPSQGADTQYF. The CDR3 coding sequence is TGTGCCAGCTCACCATCCCAGGGGGCAGATACGCAGTATTTT.

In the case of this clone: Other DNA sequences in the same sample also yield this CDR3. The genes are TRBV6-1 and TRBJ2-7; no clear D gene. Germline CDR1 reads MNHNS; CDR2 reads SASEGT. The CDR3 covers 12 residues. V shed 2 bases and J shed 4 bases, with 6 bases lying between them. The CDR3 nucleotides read TGTGCCAGCAGTGAAAGTGGGTACGAGCAGTACTTC. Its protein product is CASSESGYEQYF.

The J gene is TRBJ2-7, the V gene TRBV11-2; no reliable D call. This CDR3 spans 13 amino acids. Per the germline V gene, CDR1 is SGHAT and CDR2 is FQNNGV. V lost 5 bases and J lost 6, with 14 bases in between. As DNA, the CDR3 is TGTGCCAGCAGCCCCGAGGAGTGGAGCGAGCAGTACTTC. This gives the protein CASSPEEWSEQYF.

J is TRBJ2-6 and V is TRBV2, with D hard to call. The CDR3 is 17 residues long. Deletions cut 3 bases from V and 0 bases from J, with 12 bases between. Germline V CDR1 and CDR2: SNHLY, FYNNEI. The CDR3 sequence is CASSDFPANSGANVLTF. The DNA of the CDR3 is TGTGCCAGCAGTGATTTTCCAGCAAACTCTGGGGCCAACGTCCTGACTTTC.

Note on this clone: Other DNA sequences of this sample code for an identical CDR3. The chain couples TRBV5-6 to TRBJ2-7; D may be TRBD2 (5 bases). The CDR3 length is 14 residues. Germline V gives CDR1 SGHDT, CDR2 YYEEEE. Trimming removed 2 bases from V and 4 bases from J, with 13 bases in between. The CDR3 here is CASSLGRGRYEQYF. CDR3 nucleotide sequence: TGTGCCAGCAGCTTAGGGCGCGGGCGATACGAGCAGTACTTC.

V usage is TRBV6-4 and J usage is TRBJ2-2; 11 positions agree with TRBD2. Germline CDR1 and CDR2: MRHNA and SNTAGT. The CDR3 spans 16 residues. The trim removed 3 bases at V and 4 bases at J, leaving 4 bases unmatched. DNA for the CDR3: TGTGCCAGCAGTGAGACTAGCGGGGTCCCCACCGGGGAGCTGTTTTTT. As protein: CASSETSGVPTGELFF.

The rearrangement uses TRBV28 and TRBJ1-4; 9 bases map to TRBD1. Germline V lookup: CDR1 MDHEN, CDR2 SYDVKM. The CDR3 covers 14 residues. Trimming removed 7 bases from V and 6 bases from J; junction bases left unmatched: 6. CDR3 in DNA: TGTGCCAGCAACCCGGGACAGGGTTATGAAAAACTGTTTTTT. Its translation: CASNPGQGYEKLFF.

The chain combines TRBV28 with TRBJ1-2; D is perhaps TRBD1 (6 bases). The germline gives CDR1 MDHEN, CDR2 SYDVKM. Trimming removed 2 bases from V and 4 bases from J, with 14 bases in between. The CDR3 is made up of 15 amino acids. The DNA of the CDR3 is TGTGCCAGCAGTTTACCCCTAGGACAGACCTATGGCTACACCTTC. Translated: CASSLPLGQTYGYTF.

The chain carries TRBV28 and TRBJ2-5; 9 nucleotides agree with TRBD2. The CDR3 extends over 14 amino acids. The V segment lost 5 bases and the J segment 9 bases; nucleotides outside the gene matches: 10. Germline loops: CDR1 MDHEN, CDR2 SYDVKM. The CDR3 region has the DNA TGTGCCAGCAGTCAAGGCGGGAGGGCCCTCGCCCAGTACTTC. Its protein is CASSQGGRALAQYF.

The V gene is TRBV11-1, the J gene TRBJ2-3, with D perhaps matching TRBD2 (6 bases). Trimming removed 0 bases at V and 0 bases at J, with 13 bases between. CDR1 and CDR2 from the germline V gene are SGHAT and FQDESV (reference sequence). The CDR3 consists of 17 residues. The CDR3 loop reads CASSLALDYQSTDTQYF. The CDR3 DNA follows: TGTGCCAGCAGCTTAGCTCTGGACTACCAAAGCACAGATACGCAGTATTTT.

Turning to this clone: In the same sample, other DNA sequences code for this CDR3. In DNA, the CDR3 is TGCGCCAGCAGTTCCGGGACAGGGGGGAACGAGCAGTACTTC. As protein: CASSSGTGGNEQYF. J is TRBJ2-7 and V is TRBV5-1, with 11 bases aligning to TRBD1. This CDR3 has 14 residues. Germline values: CDR1 SGHRS, CDR2 YFSETQ. The trim removed 5 bases at V and 5 bases at J, leaving 6 bases unmatched.

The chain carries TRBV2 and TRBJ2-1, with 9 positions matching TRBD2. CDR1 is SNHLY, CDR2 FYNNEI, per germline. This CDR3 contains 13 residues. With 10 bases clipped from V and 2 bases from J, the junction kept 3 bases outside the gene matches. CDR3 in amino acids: CATGLATYNEQFF. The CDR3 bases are TGTGCCACCGGACTAGCGACCTACAATGAGCAGTTCTTC.